The 17 T cell receptor beta chains below were found in one sample sequenced in a study of pediatric ulcerative colitis. Measured with immunoSEQ multiplex PCR; TCRdb has only the in-frame clones, and not every one. The data hold about 14,000 clones, with around 89% observed a single time. The material sequenced was blood. The receptors derive from a boy aged 5 to 17 with moderate ulcerative colitis.

In nucleotides, the CDR3 is TGCGCCAGCAGCCAAGAGGGACGGACACAAGAGACCCAGTACTTC. It specifies CASSQEGRTQETQYF. The chain is built from TRBV4-1 and TRBJ2-5; the D call may be TRBD1 or TRBD2 (5 bases each). Trimming left V 0 bases short and J 2 bases short, with 10 bases between. Per the germline V gene, CDR1 is MGHRA and CDR2 is YSYEKL. The CDR3 length is 15 residues.

This chain uses TRBV7-9 with TRBJ2-5, with D possibly being TRBD2 (6 bases). CDR1 and CDR2 (germline): SEHNR, FQNEAQ (reference sequence). The V gene lost 5 bases and the J gene lost 5 bases, with 18 bases spanning the gap. The CDR3 is 15 amino acids. CDR3 nucleotide sequence: TGTGCCAGCAGCCATTTCGGGACTGTAAACGAGACCCAGTACTTC. Translation gives CASSHFGTVNETQYF.

The chain links TRBV5-8 to TRBJ2-7; D might be TRBD1 or TRBD2, each matching 5 bases. CDR1 is SGHTS and CDR2 is YDEGEE in the germline V gene. CDR3 size: 13 residues. Trimming removed 1 base at V and 7 bases at J, with 12 bases between. The CDR3 DNA follows: TGTGCCAGCAGCTTGAACCCCTGGGGGGAGCAGTACTTC. This codes for CASSLNPWGEQYF.

CDR3 protein: CASSIYSGGAATNEKLFF. The CDR3 DNA reads TGTGCCAGTAGTATTTATTCGGGAGGAGCAGCAACTAATGAAAAACTGTTTTTT. This chain connects TRBV19 to TRBJ1-4; D gene uncertain. Per germline, CDR1 LNHDA and CDR2 SQIVND (reference sequence). The V gene lost 3 bases and the J gene lost 0 bases, with 17 bases spanning the gap. The CDR3 length is 18 residues.

This chain links TRBV6-6 with TRBJ1-1; D is ambiguous. V was shortened by 2 bases and J by 7 bases, with 5 bases between the two germline ends. Germline CDR1 MNHNY, CDR2 SVGAGI (reference sequence). CDR3 size: 11 residues. The DNA for the CDR3 is TGTGCCAGCAGTTACCAGGATGAAGCTTTCTTT. This encodes CASSYQDEAFF.

DNA of the CDR3: TGTGCCAGCAGCTTAGTCATGGAGTCGGCGGGAAGGCACGAGCAGTACTTC. It is translated as CASSLVMESAGRHEQYF. The J gene is TRBJ2-7, the V gene TRBV11-3, with D possibly TRBD2 on 6 matching bases. The CDR3 has 17 amino acids. The V and J ends lost 1 base and 5 bases respectively, with 21 bases between them. Germline V gene sequence: CDR1 SGHNT, CDR2 YENEEA.

The V and J genes are TRBV29-1 and TRBJ1-4, with 7 bases fitting TRBD1. Germline CDR1 and CDR2: SQVTM and ANQGSEA. The CDR3 runs to 14 residues. V dropped 6 bases and J dropped 2; count of bases not matched to a gene: 6. As DNA, the CDR3 is TGCAGCGTGGCCGACAGGGCGACTAATGAAAAACTGTTTTTT. Encoded protein: CSVADRATNEKLFF.

The rearrangement links TRBV7-7 to TRBJ2-5, with D maybe TRBD2 (7 bases). With 1 base removed from V and 3 bases from J, the gap between germline ends came to 12 bases. This CDR3 region has 15 residues. Per germline, CDR1 SSHAT and CDR2 FNYEAQ (reference sequence). The CDR3 bases are TGTGCCAGCAGCTTAGTCGAGGGGGGGGAAGAGACCCAGTACTTC. Encoded protein: CASSLVEGGEETQYF.

The J gene is TRBJ2-1, the V gene TRBV5-1, with 10 bases lining up with TRBD2. Trimming cost V 1 base and J 1 base; bases outside gene matches: 11. Germline CDR1 and CDR2: SGHRS and YFSETQ. The CDR3 covers 19 residues. The CDR3 is CASSLWASGSLVSYNEQFF. The CDR3 DNA is TGCGCCAGCAGCTTGTGGGCTAGCGGGAGTTTGGTTTCCTACAATGAGCAGTTCTTC.

The chain employs TRBV14 and TRBJ2-2; D is ambiguous. The V and J ends lost 3 bases and 2 bases respectively, with 16 bases between them. From germline, CDR1 is SGHDN and CDR2 FVKESK. The CDR3 length is 17 residues. The CDR3 bases are TGTGCCAGCAGCCACGATTGGAAGGTCCCAAACACCGGGGAGCTGTTTTTT. Its protein is CASSHDWKVPNTGELFF.

This chain connects TRBV2 to TRBJ2-1; 12 bases line up with TRBD2. CDR1 and CDR2 from the germline V gene are SNHLY and FYNNEI. This CDR3 spans 16 amino acids. V was pared by 4 bases and J by 4 bases, with 5 bases of the junction left unmatched. The CDR3 DNA sequence: TGTGCCAGCAGTGCTCCCGGGACTAGCGGGTACAATGAGCAGTTCTTC. Translating it yields CASSAPGTSGYNEQFF.

This rearrangement joins TRBV28 to TRBJ2-4; D gene unclear. There are 14 residues in the CDR3. CDR1 is MDHEN and CDR2 is SYDVKM in the germline V gene. Trimming removed 7 bases at V and 0 bases at J, with 10 bases between. The DNA for the CDR3 is TGTGCCAGCAATTTCCTTGGAGCCAAAAACATTCAGTACTTC. Protein sequence: CASNFLGAKNIQYF.

The chain couples TRBV5-4 to TRBJ1-2, with unresolved D. The CDR3 is made up of 14 amino acids. Germline V gives CDR1 SGHNT, CDR2 YYREEE (reference sequence). Trimming took off 3 bases at V and 7 bases at J, with 16 bases between the two ends. As DNA, the CDR3 is TGTGCCAGCAGCTCAGTCGACTCGGTAGGTGGCTACACCTTC. It yields the protein CASSSVDSVGGYTF.

The chain links TRBV11-2 to TRBJ2-7; 11 positions match TRBD2. Germline CDR1 SGHAT, CDR2 FQNNGV. V shed 4 bases and J 5 bases; nucleotides not matched to a gene: 7. The CDR3 consists of 15 residues. The CDR3 reads CASSSSSGRAHEQYF. The CDR3 region has the DNA TGTGCCAGCAGCTCTAGTAGCGGGAGGGCCCACGAGCAGTACTTC.

This chain links TRBV11-2 with TRBJ1-1; D is perhaps TRBD1 (6 bases). The germline V and J ends were trimmed by 0 bases and 4 bases, with 9 bases remaining between them. CDR3 size: 14 residues. Germline V CDR1 and CDR2: SGHAT, FQNNGV. As DNA, the CDR3 is TGTGCCAGCAGCTTAGAGGGGGGCTTCACTGAAGCTTTCTTT. Amino acid sequence: CASSLEGGFTEAFF.

The chain recombines TRBV6-5 with TRBJ2-1, with no clear D. Germline V gene lookup returns CDR1 MNHEY and CDR2 SVGAGI. The germline V and J ends were trimmed by 4 bases and 0 bases, with 7 bases remaining between them. The CDR3 contains 14 residues. The CDR3 region is CASSSGISYNEQFF. The CDR3 DNA reads TGTGCCAGCAGTTCTGGCATCTCCTACAATGAGCAGTTCTTC.

The chain joins TRBV18 to TRBJ2-1; unclear D gene. Per the germline V gene, CDR1 is KGHSH and CDR2 is LQKENI. The CDR3 consists of 13 residues. V shed 5 bases and J shed 8 bases, with 13 bases lying between them. This CDR3 reads CASSIPPGDEQFF. DNA of the CDR3: TGTGCCAGCTCAATCCCCCCTGGCGATGAGCAGTTCTTC.